This T cell receptor (beta chain) emerged from a study of OX40 agonist ivuxolimab in advanced cancers. Study background: Three patients responded partially, comprising one with hepatocellular carcinoma and two with cutaneous melanoma.

This clone showed up just once. Its antigen is as yet unknown. Findings and limits, study-wide: Some patients who did not respond also had low normalized T-cell clonal expansion.

The ends lost 2 bases at V and 8 bases at J; junction bases unmatched: 0. The V gene's germline CDR1 is SQVTM and CDR2 ANQGSEA. There are 11 residues in the CDR3. Sequencing used immunoSEQ multiplex PCR; TCRdb keeps in-frame clones, though not all of them. The sample holds 20,000 to 25,000 clones, about nine tenths seen once. The chain is built from TRBV29-1 and TRBJ2-1, with TRBD2 identical over 7 bases. The sequenced sample was CD4+ or CD8+ T cells sorted from blood, obtained in a trial of the OX40 agonist ivuxolimab. The sequence was obtained from an adult with an advanced solid tumor such as melanoma, head and neck, liver or kidney cancer. CDR3 DNA sequence: TGCAGCGTTGAACTAGCGGATGAGCAGTTCTTC. Protein product: CSVELADEQFF.